The 19 T cell receptor beta chains below were found in one sample sequenced in a study of CD8+ T cells in alopecia areata. cDNA prepared by RNA extraction and subsequent reverse transcription served as the template for sequencing. Sequencing was performed with immunoSEQ multiplex PCR; in TCRdb, only in-frame clones are kept and a portion is missing. The record shows over 15,000 clones for this sample, with no singletons present. Cutaneous lymph node cells were pooled, and they were sorted using CD4, CD8alpha, NKG2D, NKG2ACE and other markers. Sequencing was performed on CD8+ T cells sorted from a lymph node. The receptors derive from a C3H/HeJ mouse with alopecia areata. The MHC haplotype of the strain is H2-k.

Concerning this clone: TCRdb and the translated DNA give different amino acids at residue 13; the protein presented here is the one translated from the DNA. Germline and genes: mouse. The read comes to an end 3 residues before the CDR3 does, leaving the germline J gene to fill in the end. J is TRBJ1-3 and V is TRBV13-1; possible D gene TRBD1, 5 bases. CDR3 length: 16 residues. V was pared by 0 bases and J by 2 bases, with 12 bases between. Germline V lookup: CDR1 NSHNY, CDR2 SYGAGN. CDR3 sequence: CASSDALGRAGNTLYF. The sequenced part of the CDR3 DNA is TGTGCCAGCAGTGATGCCCTCGGCAGGGCTGGAAATACG.

This clone was seen a few times. Gene names denote mouse genes. The read ends 4 residues early relative to the CDR3; the germline J gene fills the gap. The V gene is TRBV13-1, the J gene TRBJ1-1; D is perhaps TRBD1 (6 bases). V was clipped by 1 base and J by 4 bases, with 11 bases between them. The CDR3 contains 14 residues. The V gene's germline CDR1 is NSHNY and CDR2 SYGAGN. CDR3: CASSDWGAGTEVFF. CDR3 DNA (partial): TGTGCCAGCAGTGATTGGGGGGCGGGCACA.

This clone came up a few times. All gene names here are mouse names. The read comes to an end 4 residues before the CDR3 does, leaving the germline J gene to fill in the end. The gene calls are TRBV1 and TRBJ2-3; D possibly corresponds to TRBD2 (6 bases). V lost 0 bases, J lost 1 base, and 11 bases lay in between. Germline-derived CDR1 and CDR2 are NSQYPW and LRSPGD (reference sequence). The CDR3 has 16 residues. The CDR3 bases that were read are TGCACCTGCAGTGCAGATGGCTGGGGCCGTGCAGAA. Protein sequence: CTCSADGWGRAE. The CDR3 as a whole reads CTCSADGWGRAETLYF.

This clone was recorded many times. Genes here carry mouse names. Sequencing ends 4 residues short of the CDR3 end; the germline J gene provides the rest. The chain has TRBV1 and TRBJ1-1; possibly TRBD1 for D (6 bases). CDR1 and CDR2 (germline): NSQYPW, LRSPGD (reference sequence). Trimming removed 0 bases at V and 0 bases at J, with 11 bases between. CDR3 length: 16 amino acids. The sequenced part of the CDR3 DNA is TGCACCTGCAGTGCAGATCCGAGACAGGCAAACACA. Translation: CTCSADPRQANT. The CDR3, in full, reads CTCSADPRQANTEVFF.

This clone was observed at least ten times. Mouse names are used for the genes. The read terminates 4 residues before the CDR3 end, so the remaining end is supplied by the germline J gene. V gene TRBV16 combines with J gene TRBJ1-4, with a possible D match to TRBD1 (6 bases). V was pared by 3 bases and J by 3 bases, with 11 bases between. CDR1 SGHSA and CDR2 FRNQAP come from the germline V gene. This CDR3 spans 15 amino acids. This CDR3 reads CASSFPGQTNERLFF. The sequenced part of the CDR3 DNA is TGTGCAAGCAGCTTCCCGGGACAAACCAACGAA.

This clone was picked up a small number of times. Genes here carry mouse names. The read terminates 4 residues before the CDR3 end, so the remaining end is supplied by the germline J gene. The rearrangement links TRBV13-1 to TRBJ1-1; maybe TRBD1 (6 bases). Trimming took off 2 bases at V and 3 bases at J, with 11 bases between the two ends. The germline V gene has CDR1 NSHNY and CDR2 SYGAGN. The CDR3 contains 14 residues. CDR3 amino acids: CASSDRGGDTEVFF. Partial CDR3 DNA: TGTGCCAGCAGTGACAGGGGAGGGGACACA.

This clone turned up a few times. Here the gene names and germline are mouse. The read ends 4 residues shy of where the CDR3 ends; the end is completed using the germline J gene. The chain joins TRBV13-2 to TRBJ2-3; D remains ambiguous. This CDR3 contains 13 residues. The germline V gene encodes CDR1 NNHNN and CDR2 SYGAGS (reference sequence). Trimming removed 5 bases from V and 1 base from J, with 8 bases in between. CDR3 region: CASGTRGAETLYF. Partial CDR3 DNA: TGTGCCAGCGGGACACGGGGTGCAGAA.

This clone showed up many times. These gene names are mouse names. The read halts 4 residues ahead of the CDR3 end, with the missing end drawn from the germline J gene. This chain joins TRBV13-3 and TRBJ2-3, with D maybe TRBD2 (5 bases). There are 15 residues in the CDR3. Germline V gene data show CDR1 as NNHDY and CDR2 as SYVADS. The V and J ends lost 3 bases and 0 bases respectively, with 11 bases between them. CDR3 bases read: TGTGCCAGCAGTGGCTGGGAGACTAGTGCAGAA. Its translation: CASSGWETSAE. From start to end, the CDR3 is CASSGWETSAETLYF.

In the case of this clone: The gene names given are mouse names. The CDR3 goes on 4 residues after the read ends, and that part is filled in from the germline J gene. V is TRBV31 and J is TRBJ1-2; the match to TRBD1 covers 9 bases. V was pared by 0 bases and J by 2 bases, with 1 base of the junction left unmatched. The length of the CDR3 is 14 residues. In germline, CDR1 is GKSSPN, CDR2 SITVG. The sequenced CDR3 bases are TGTGCCTGGAGTCTGGGGACAGGGAACTCC. As protein: CAWSLGTGNS. The full-length CDR3 reads as CAWSLGTGNSDYTF.

This clone was detected many times. Gene names follow the mouse nomenclature. The DNA ends 4 residues before the CDR3 does, and the rest of the CDR3 is filled in from the germline J gene. The rearrangement links TRBV14 to TRBJ2-5, with TRBD1 matching over 9 bases. V lost 4 bases to trimming and J lost 2 bases; unmatched junction nucleotides: 5. This CDR3 region has 15 residues. Germline V CDR1 and CDR2: SGHDT, FRDEAV. CDR3 DNA (partial): TGTGCCAGCAGTCGGGACAGGGAGGGCCAAGAC. Its protein is CASSRDREGQD. The CDR3, in full, reads CASSRDREGQDTQYF.

This clone was observed a few times. The gene symbols are mouse symbols. The read terminates 4 residues before the CDR3 end, so the remaining end is supplied by the germline J gene. This rearrangement joins TRBV1 to TRBJ2-7; a weak D match, TRBD1 (6 bases). The CDR3 sequence is 12 residues long. From germline, CDR1 is NSQYPW and CDR2 LRSPGD (reference sequence). CDR3 DNA (partial): TGCACCTGCAGTGGGGACAATTAT. It translates to CTCSGDNY. In full, the CDR3 reads CTCSGDNYEQYF.

A note on this clone: Gene names and germline match the mouse. The read ends 4 residues before the CDR3 terminus; that terminus is restored from the germline J gene. V is TRBV13-3 and J is TRBJ2-4; 10 positions match TRBD2. After removal of 1 base from V and 0 bases from J, the junction contained 5 bases not matched to a gene. The CDR3 spans 17 residues. Germline V gene lookup returns CDR1 NNHDY and CDR2 SYVADS. CDR3 DNA (partial): TGTGCCAGCAGTGATAAGGGACTGGGGCTTAGTCAAAAC. It codes for CASSDKGLGLSQN. Given in full, the CDR3 is CASSDKGLGLSQNTLYF.

This clone was counted only a few times. Gene and germline names: mouse. The CDR3 bases that were read are TGTGCCAGCACCTCGCCAGGGGGTAAT. Amino acids: CASTSPGGN. The full CDR3 protein is CASTSPGGNEQYF. The chain has TRBV19 and TRBJ2-7, with 7 positions matching TRBD1. The missing CDR3 end, 4 residues past where the read stops, is filled in from the germline J gene. This CDR3 has 13 residues. Germline loops: CDR1 FNHDT, CDR2 SITEND (reference sequence).

This clone was seen at least ten times. Gene labels here are mouse ones. The CDR3 extends 4 residues past the end of the read, so its final part is completed from the germline J gene. This sequence joins TRBV13-3 and TRBJ1-2; D is unresolved. The CDR3 totals 13 residues. Germline CDR1 and CDR2: NNHDY and SYVADS. The germline V and J ends were trimmed by 2 bases and 2 bases, with 7 bases remaining between them. CDR3 DNA (partial): TGTGCCAGCAGTGACAGTGGGAACTCC. It yields the protein CASSDSGNS. The entire CDR3 is CASSDSGNSDYTF.

This clone was detected ten times or more. Mouse names are used for the genes. Incomplete CDR3 DNA: TGTGCCAGCAGTATCGAGGGGGCAGACACCGGG. It specifies CASSIEGADTG. The entire CDR3 protein is CASSIEGADTGQLYF. The chain carries TRBV19 and TRBJ2-2; TRBD1 might be the D (7 bases). The CDR3 end is not reached by the read, which stops 4 residues before it; the germline J gene fills it in. The CDR3 runs 15 residues. Trimming removed 2 bases from V and 3 bases from J, with 11 bases in between. Germline CDR1 is FNHDT and CDR2 is SITEND (reference sequence).

This clone was seen a few times. The gene names given are mouse names. The sequence runs out 4 residues before the end of the CDR3; the remainder is reconstructed from the germline J gene. The chain employs TRBV13-2 and TRBJ2-7; the D gene is possibly TRBD1 (6 bases). This CDR3 has 14 amino acids. Germline CDR1 reads NNHNN; CDR2 reads SYGAGS (reference sequence). Trimming took 1 base from V and 0 from J, leaving 8 bases between them. The CDR3 sequence is CASGDRGGSYEQYF. CDR3 bases read: TGTGCCAGCGGTGATCGAGGGGGCTCCTAT.

This clone was observed at least ten times. Gene names refer to mouse genes. With the read ending 4 residues before the CDR3 end, the germline J gene is used to fill in that end. The gene calls are TRBV13-3 and TRBJ2-1; weak D call: TRBD2 (6 bases). There are 15 residues in the CDR3. Germline loops: CDR1 NNHDY, CDR2 SYVADS. Trimming left V 0 bases short and J 0 bases short, with 7 bases between. The CDR3 sequence: CASSDGTVNYAEQFF. The DNA read from the CDR3 is TGTGCCAGCAGTGATGGGACTGTTAACTATGCT.

In this sample, this clone turned up many times. Gene and germline names: mouse. The DNA ends 4 residues before the CDR3 does, and the rest of the CDR3 is filled in from the germline J gene. This chain joins TRBV13-3 and TRBJ1-4; 7 nucleotides line up with TRBD1. This CDR3 region has 14 residues. J lost 4 bases, V lost 5 bases, and 5 bases had no gene match. CDR1 and CDR2 from the germline V gene are NNHDY and SYVADS. CDR3 region: CASRQGKSNERLFF. Partial CDR3 DNA: TGTGCCAGCAGACAGGGGAAGAGCAACGAA.

This clone was found a few times. The genes are named according to mouse. The read ends 4 residues shy of where the CDR3 ends; the end is completed using the germline J gene. The rearrangement joins TRBV19 to TRBJ2-4, with 7 bases lining up with TRBD2. The germline V gene encodes CDR1 FNHDT and CDR2 SITEND (reference sequence). The CDR3 sequence is 13 residues long. The V and J ends lost 2 bases and 3 bases, in that order; junction bases with no gene match: 0. The CDR3 reads CASSIWGQNTLYF. CDR3 DNA (partial): TGTGCCAGCAGTATCTGGGGGCAAAAC.